These T cell receptor beta chains were read from a single sample in a study of blood T cell repertoires in COVID-19. Sequencing was performed with immunoSEQ multiplex PCR; in TCRdb, only in-frame clones are kept and a portion is missing. The table lists approximately 100,000 clones, approximately 84% of them singletons. Sequencing used peripheral blood. These receptors were taken from a man in his 70s with acute or convalescent COVID-19. Both conserved end residues are part of each CDR3. Fields, in order: V gene, J gene, D gene, clone size, CDR3 DNA, CDR3 protein. The D gene is left open where the match is weak. Expanded clones get a size class; other rows say once, few or many, or leave the size out.

TRBV4-2	TRBJ2-5	.	.	TGTGCCAGCAGCCAAGGCGGAAGGCAGAACCAAGAGACCCAGTACTTC	CASSQGGRQNQETQYF
TRBV11-1	TRBJ1-5	.	.	TGTGCCAGCAGCTTGAACAGGTACCAGCCCCAGCATTTT	CASSLNRYQPQHF
TRBV6-5	TRBJ1-5	.	.	TGTGCCAGCAGTTACTCGCGACAGAATCAGCCCCAGCATTTT	CASSYSRQNQPQHF
TRBV9	TRBJ1-1	.	.	TGTGCCAGCAGCGCCGTCCCCGACAGGTTGGCTGAAGCTTTCTTT	CASSAVPDRLAEAFF
TRBV5-4	TRBJ1-1	TRBD1	.	TGTGCCAGCAATATATTGGGACAGGGGGGAAGAACTGAAGCTTTCTTT	CASNILGQGGRTEAFF
TRBV29-1	TRBJ2-1	.	.	TGCAGCGTTGAAGAGGCAACCCGGGTCCACAATGAGCAGTTCTTC	CSVEEATRVHNEQFF
TRBV5-1	TRBJ2-1	.	.	TGCGCCAGCAGCCGGACTACGTGGGAGCAGTTCTTC	CASSRTTWEQFF
TRBV28	TRBJ1-2	.	.	TGTGCCAGCAGTTTCGACAGGCTCAATGGCTACACCTTC	CASSFDRLNGYTF
TRBV9	TRBJ2-1	.	.	TGTGCCAGCAGCGTAGTAGCGGATCTCTACAATGAGCAGTTCTTC	CASSVVADLYNEQFF
TRBV10-3	TRBJ1-5	.	.	TGTGCCATCAGTGGCGACAGTAGCAATCAGCCCCAGCATTTT	CAISGDSSNQPQHF
TRBV28	TRBJ1-1	.	.	TGTGCCAGCAGTTTCCGTGGGCCCCAGGGAGCTTTCTTT	CASSFRGPQGAFF
TRBV7-3	TRBJ1-1	TRBD1	.	TGTGCCAGCAGCTTAACACGGGACAGGGGGAGGGCCACTGAAGCTTTCTTT	CASSLTRDRGRATEAFF
TRBV19	TRBJ2-3	.	.	TGTGCCAGTAGTATAGGAGGGGAGGGGGCAGATACGCAGTATTTT	CASSIGGEGADTQYF
TRBV24-1	TRBJ2-1	.	.	TGTGCCACCAGTCTGCGGGGTGGTGAGCAGTTCTTC	CATSLRGGEQFF
TRBV27	TRBJ1-1	TRBD1	.	TGTGCCAGCAGCGGGACAGTGAACACTGAAGCTTTCTTT	CASSGTVNTEAFF
TRBV6-5	TRBJ2-1	.	.	TGTGCCAGCAGCCGGGCGGGGGCCTCCTACAATGAGCAGTTCTTC	CASSRAGASYNEQFF
TRBV4-2	TRBJ1-1	.	once	TGTGCCAGCAGCCAAGAAAAGCGCACTGAAGCTTTCTTT	CASSQEKRTEAFF
TRBV29-1	TRBJ1-1	TRBD1	.	TGCAGCGTTGACGCCGGACAGGGGGCCGTTGGGGCTTTCTTT	CSVDAGQGAVGAFF
TRBV7-9	TRBJ1-1	.	.	TGTGCCAGCAGCTTCGGCGGGACCGCTTTCTTT	CASSFGGTAFF
TRBV19	TRBJ1-5	.	.	TGTGCCAGTAGTGAGGTCGGGGGGCAGCCCCAGCATTTT	CASSEVGGQPQHF
TRBV5-1	TRBJ2-2	.	.	TGCGCCAGCAGCTGGGGCCCGGGCCCAAGGGGGGAGCTGTTTTTT	CASSWGPGPRGELFF
TRBV14	TRBJ1-1	TRBD1	.	TGTGCCAGCAGTCCAGCCAAGGGGACAGGGGGCACTGAAGCTTTCTTT	CASSPAKGTGGTEAFF
TRBV2	TRBJ1-1	TRBD1	.	TGTGCCAGCAGTGGGGGACAGGGTCGGGCCACTGAAGCTTTCTTT	CASSGGQGRATEAFF
TRBV3-1/TRBV3-2	TRBJ1-5	.	.	TGTGCCAGCAGCCCAACAGCGGGAAATCAGCCCCAGCATTTT	CASSPTAGNQPQHF
TRBV7-3	TRBJ1-1	TRBD1	.	TGTGCCAGCAGCTTAGGCAGGGGGATGAACACTGAAGCTTTCTTT	CASSLGRGMNTEAFF
TRBV10-3	TRBJ1-1	TRBD1	.	TGTGCCATCAGTAGGGACAGGGGGGACACTGAAGCTTTCTTT	CAISRDRGDTEAFF
TRBV18	TRBJ1-5	TRBD1	.	TGTGCCAGCTCACCAGGACAGGGGGGCAATCAGCCCCAGCATTTT	CASSPGQGGNQPQHF
TRBV6-5	TRBJ1-2	.	.	TGTGCCAGCAGTTACGAGACTAACTATGGCTACACCTTC	CASSYETNYGYTF
TRBV7-2	TRBJ1-6	TRBD1	few	TGTGCCAGCAGCCCGCAAGGGGGCAGGGGTAATTCACCCCTCCACTTT	CASSPQGGRGNSPLHF
TRBV7-9	TRBJ2-2	.	.	TGTGCCAGCAGCTTAGTTGCGGGGTCGAACACCGGGGAGCTGTTTTTT	CASSLVAGSNTGELFF
TRBV2	TRBJ2-3	.	few	TGTGCCAGCAGGTGGGGGGAGCTAAGCACAGATACGCAGTATTTT	CASRWGELSTDTQYF
TRBV5-1	TRBJ1-4	.	.	TGCGCCAGCACCACAGGGATTGGTGAAAAACTGTTTTTT	CASTTGIGEKLFF
TRBV6-6	TRBJ1-6	.	.	TGTGCCAGCAAGTTTAGCGTGGGTCCAGAGTCACCCCTCCACTTT	CASKFSVGPESPLHF
TRBV7-2	TRBJ2-3	TRBD2	few	TGTGCCAGCAGTATACGGACTAGCCCCACAGATACGCAGTATTTT	CASSIRTSPTDTQYF
TRBV2	TRBJ1-5	.	.	TGTGCCAGCAGTGAAATGAGTCTCAATCAGCCCCAGCATTTT	CASSEMSLNQPQHF
TRBV3-1/TRBV3-2	TRBJ1-1	TRBD1	.	TGTGCCAGCAGCCGGACAGGTTTTGGCACTGAAGCTTTCTTT	CASSRTGFGTEAFF
TRBV18	TRBJ2-3	TRBD2	.	TGTGCCAGCTCACCCAGCGGGAAGACAGATACGCAGTATTTT	CASSPSGKTDTQYF
TRBV7-2	TRBJ1-5	.	.	TGTGCCAGCAGCTTGGTGACAGATAGCAATCAGCCCCAGCATTTT	CASSLVTDSNQPQHF
TRBV6-5	TRBJ1-2	.	.	TGTGCCAGCAGTTACGCAGGGGACGGCTACACCTTC	CASSYAGDGYTF
TRBV7-8	TRBJ1-5	.	once	TGTGCCAGCAGCTCTCAGGAAATTAGCAATCAGCCCCAGCATTTT	CASSSQEISNQPQHF
TRBV19	TRBJ1-4	.	.	TGTGCCACCAATGGACAGAAGACAACTAATGAAAAACTGTTTTTT	CATNGQKTTNEKLFF
TRBV5-1	TRBJ2-1	TRBD2	.	TGCGCCAGCAGCTTATCTAGCGGGGAAAATGAGCAGTTCTTC	CASSLSSGENEQFF
TRBV6-5	TRBJ1-1	.	.	TGTGCCAGCAGTTACTTGCGACAGCCTTACGCTGAAGCTTTCTTT	CASSYLRQPYAEAFF
TRBV7-2	TRBJ2-1	TRBD2	.	TGTGCCAGCAGCTTAAACGGGGGGGGAAATGAGCAGTTCTTC	CASSLNGGGNEQFF
TRBV5-5	TRBJ1-4	.	.	TGTGCCAGCAGCTCCCCCGGGGTGGGGAATGAAAAACTGTTTTTT	CASSSPGVGNEKLFF
TRBV7-2	TRBJ2-1	TRBD2	.	TGTGCCAGCAGCTTTGAGACTAGCGGGTTTGAGCAGTTCTTC	CASSFETSGFEQFF
TRBV18	TRBJ1-6	TRBD1	.	TGTGCCAGCTCCCAGGACAGGGAAAATTCACCCCTCCACTTT	CASSQDRENSPLHF
TRBV11-2	TRBJ2-7	.	.	TGTGCCAGCAGCCTCGGACAGGAGGTTGGAGGGGAGCAGTACTTC	CASSLGQEVGGEQYF
TRBV6-2/TRBV6-3	TRBJ1-6	TRBD1	.	TGTGCCAGCAGCCCTATGAGGGGACAGGGCAGTTCACCCCTCCACTTT	CASSPMRGQGSSPLHF
TRBV11-2	TRBJ1-2	.	.	TGTGCCAGCAGCCCCCAGGGAAGGTGGGCCAATGGCTACACCTTC	CASSPQGRWANGYTF
TRBV4-1	TRBJ1-1	.	few	TGCGCCAGCAGCCATTCGGGACAATTGAACACTGAAGCTTTCTTT	CASSHSGQLNTEAFF
TRBV9	TRBJ1-3	.	.	TGTGCCAGCAGCAAACAGGGTCCCAACTCTGGAAACACCATATATTTT	CASSKQGPNSGNTIYF
TRBV5-3	TRBJ2-7	TRBD2	.	TGTGCCAGAAGATTGACTAGCGGGAGGGCCGGTAGGTGTGCCGAGCAGTACTTC	CARRLTSGRAGRCAEQYF
TRBV5-4	TRBJ1-4	TRBD1	.	TGTGCCAGCAGCGTAGGGGGCGCGGATGAAAAACTGTTTTTT	CASSVGGADEKLFF
TRBV7-9	TRBJ1-6	.	few	TGTGCCAGCAGGTTGGGAGCGACCAATAATTCACCCCTCCACTTT	CASRLGATNNSPLHF
TRBV30	TRBJ1-6	.	.	TGTGCCTGGAGCGATTGGACAGTGAATTCACCCCTCCACTTT	CAWSDWTVNSPLHF
TRBV4-3	TRBJ2-7	.	.	TGCGCCAGCAGCCAAGTTACCGGCAGGCTCTCCTACGAGCAGTACTTC	CASSQVTGRLSYEQYF
TRBV6-2/TRBV6-3	TRBJ2-3	.	.	TGTGCCAGCAGTTACCTGGGCGGGACTAGCACAGATACGCAGTATTTT	CASSYLGGTSTDTQYF
TRBV5-5	TRBJ1-2	.	.	TGTGCCAGCATCCGATACATGCAGGGCGATGGCTACACCTTC	CASIRYMQGDGYTF